Reported below is one T cell receptor (beta chain). Measured with immunoSEQ multiplex PCR; TCRdb has only the in-frame clones, and not every one. The sample shows about 110,000 clones, approximately 96% of them seen only once. The data derive from a study of T cell responses to AZD1222 COVID-19 vaccine. Germline V CDR1 and CDR2: SGHDN, FVKESK. This CDR3 comprises 14 residues. The V end was cut by 5 bases, the J end by 8 bases, with 18 bases between. The V call is TRBV14, the J call TRBJ1-1, with D unclear. Specimen: peripheral blood, collected on day 0 of AZD1222 vaccination. The source of this sequence is an adult in good health. CDR3 sequence reads: CASSYYGPNLEAFF. The CDR3 nucleotides read TGTGCCAGCAGCTATTACGGCCCGAACCTAGAAGCTTTCTTT. Full variable domain (missing parts from reference TRBV14 and TRBJ1-1): EAGVTQFPSHSVIEKGQTVTLRCDPISGHDNLYWYRRVMGKEIKFLLHFVKESKQDESGMPNNRFLAERTGGTYSTLKVQPAELEDSGVYFCASSYYGPNLEAFFGQGTRLTVV.